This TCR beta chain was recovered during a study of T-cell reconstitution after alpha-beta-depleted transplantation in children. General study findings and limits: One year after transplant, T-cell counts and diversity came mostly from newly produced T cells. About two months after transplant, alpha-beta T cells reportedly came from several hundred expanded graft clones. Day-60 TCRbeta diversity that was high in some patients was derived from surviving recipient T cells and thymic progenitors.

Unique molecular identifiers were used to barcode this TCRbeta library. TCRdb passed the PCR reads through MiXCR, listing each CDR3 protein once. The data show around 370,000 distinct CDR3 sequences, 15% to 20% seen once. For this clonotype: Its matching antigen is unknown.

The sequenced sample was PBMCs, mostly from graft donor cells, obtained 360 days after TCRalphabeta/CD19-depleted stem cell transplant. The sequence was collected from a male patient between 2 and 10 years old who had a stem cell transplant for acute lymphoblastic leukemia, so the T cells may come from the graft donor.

DNA for the CDR3: TGTGCCAGCAGTTTTGGAGCCCGAGGACAAGCGCAAGAGACCCAGTACTTC. Protein product: CASSFGARGQAQETQYF. The gene calls are TRBV28 and TRBJ2-5; TRBD1 might be the D (5 bases). The CDR3 has 17 residues. CDR1 is MDHEN, CDR2 SYDVKM, per germline. Trimming removed 3 bases from V and 2 bases from J, with 19 bases in between.